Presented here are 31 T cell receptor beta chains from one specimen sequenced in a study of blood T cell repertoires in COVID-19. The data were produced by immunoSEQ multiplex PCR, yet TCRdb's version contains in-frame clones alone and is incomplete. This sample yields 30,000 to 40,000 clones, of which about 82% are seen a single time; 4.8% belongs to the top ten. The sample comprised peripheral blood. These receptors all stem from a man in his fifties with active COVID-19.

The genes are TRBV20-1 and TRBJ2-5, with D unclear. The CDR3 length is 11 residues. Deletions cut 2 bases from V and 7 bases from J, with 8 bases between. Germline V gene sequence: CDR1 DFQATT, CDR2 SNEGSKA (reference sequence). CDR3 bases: TGCAGTGCTAGATCTGGCGGGACCCAGTACTTC. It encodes CSARSGGTQYF.

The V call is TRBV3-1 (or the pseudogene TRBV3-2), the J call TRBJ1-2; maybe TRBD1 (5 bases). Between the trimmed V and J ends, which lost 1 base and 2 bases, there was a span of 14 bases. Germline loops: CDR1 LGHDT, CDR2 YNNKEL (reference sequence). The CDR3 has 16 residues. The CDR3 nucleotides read TGTGCCAGCAGCCAAGTGGGCGTCGGGGGGAACTATGGCTACACCTTC. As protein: CASSQVGVGGNYGYTF.

This chain's CDR3 is CASSLVFGYNEQFF. The DNA of the CDR3 is TGCGCCAGCAGCTTGGTATTCGGGTACAATGAGCAGTTCTTC. The chain employs TRBV5-1 and TRBJ2-1; D is unresolved. The V end was cut by 0 bases, the J end by 4 bases, with 8 bases between. The germline V gene has CDR1 SGHRS and CDR2 YFSETQ. This CDR3 has 14 amino acids.

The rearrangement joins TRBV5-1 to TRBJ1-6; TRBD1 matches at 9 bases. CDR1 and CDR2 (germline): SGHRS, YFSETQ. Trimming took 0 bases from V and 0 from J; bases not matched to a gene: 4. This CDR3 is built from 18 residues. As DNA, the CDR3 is TGCGCCAGCAGCTTGGGGGGGACAGGGAGCTCCTATAATTCACCCCTCCACTTT. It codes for CASSLGGTGSSYNSPLHF.

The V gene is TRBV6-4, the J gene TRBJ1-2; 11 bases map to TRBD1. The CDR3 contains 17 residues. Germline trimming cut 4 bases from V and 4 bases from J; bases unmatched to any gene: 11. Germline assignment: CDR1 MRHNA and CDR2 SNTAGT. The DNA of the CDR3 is TGTGCCAGCAGTGCAGAGCCTGGGACAGGGGGGATCTATGGCTACACCTTC. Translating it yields CASSAEPGTGGIYGYTF.

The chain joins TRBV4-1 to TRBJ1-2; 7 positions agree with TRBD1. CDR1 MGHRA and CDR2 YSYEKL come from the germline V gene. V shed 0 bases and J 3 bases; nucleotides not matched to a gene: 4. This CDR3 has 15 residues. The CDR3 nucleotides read TGCGCCAGCAGCCAAGATGAGGGGGCTCACTATGGCTACACCTTC. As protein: CASSQDEGAHYGYTF.

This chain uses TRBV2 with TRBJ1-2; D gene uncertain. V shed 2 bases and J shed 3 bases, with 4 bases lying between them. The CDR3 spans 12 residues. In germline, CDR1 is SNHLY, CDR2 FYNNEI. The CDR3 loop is CASSEHDYGYTF. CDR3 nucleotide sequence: TGTGCCAGCAGTGAACATGACTATGGCTACACCTTC.

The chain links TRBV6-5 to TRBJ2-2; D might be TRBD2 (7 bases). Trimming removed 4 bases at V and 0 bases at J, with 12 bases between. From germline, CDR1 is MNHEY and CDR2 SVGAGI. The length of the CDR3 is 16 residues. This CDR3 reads CASSSTGGANTGELFF. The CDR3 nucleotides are TGTGCCAGCAGTTCCACGGGGGGCGCGAACACCGGGGAGCTGTTTTTT.

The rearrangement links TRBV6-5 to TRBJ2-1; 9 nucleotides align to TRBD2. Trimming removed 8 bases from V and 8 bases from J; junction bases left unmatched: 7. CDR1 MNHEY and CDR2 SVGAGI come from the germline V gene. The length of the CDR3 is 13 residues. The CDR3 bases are TGTGCCAGCGGGCGGGGGGGCCGCGATGAGCAGTTCTTC. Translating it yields CASGRGGRDEQFF.

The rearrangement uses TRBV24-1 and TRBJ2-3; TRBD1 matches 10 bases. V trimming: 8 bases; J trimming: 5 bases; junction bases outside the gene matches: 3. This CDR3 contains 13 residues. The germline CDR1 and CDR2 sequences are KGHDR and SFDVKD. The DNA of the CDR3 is TGTGCCACCAACGGACAGGGGGTAGATACGCAGTATTTT. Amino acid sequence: CATNGQGVDTQYF.

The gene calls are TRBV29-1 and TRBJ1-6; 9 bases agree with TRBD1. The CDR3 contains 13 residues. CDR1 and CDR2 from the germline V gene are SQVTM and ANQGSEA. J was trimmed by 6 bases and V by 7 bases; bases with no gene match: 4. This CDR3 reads CSAVTGGNSPLHF. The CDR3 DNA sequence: TGCAGCGCCGTGACAGGGGGTAATTCACCCCTCCACTTT.

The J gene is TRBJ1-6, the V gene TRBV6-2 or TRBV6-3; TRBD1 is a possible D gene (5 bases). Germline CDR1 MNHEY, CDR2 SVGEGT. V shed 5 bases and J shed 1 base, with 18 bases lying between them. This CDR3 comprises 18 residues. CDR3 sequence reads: CASSAGDVRISYNSPLHF. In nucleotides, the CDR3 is TGTGCCAGCAGTGCGGGGGACGTGAGGATATCCTATAATTCACCCCTCCACTTT.

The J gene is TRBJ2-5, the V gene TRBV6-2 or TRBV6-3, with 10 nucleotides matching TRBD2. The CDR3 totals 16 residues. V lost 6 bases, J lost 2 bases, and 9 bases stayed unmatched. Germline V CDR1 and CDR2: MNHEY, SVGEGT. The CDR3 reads CASSPLAGALQETQYF. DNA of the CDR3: TGTGCCAGCAGCCCTCTAGCGGGGGCCCTTCAAGAGACCCAGTACTTC.

CDR3 amino acids: CASSQGADTQYF. CDR3 DNA: TGTGCCAGCAGCCAAGGAGCGGATACGCAGTATTTT. The rearrangement links TRBV3-1 (or the pseudogene TRBV3-2) to TRBJ2-3; unclear D gene. Deletions cut 1 base from V and 6 bases from J, with 5 bases between. The germline V gene has CDR1 LGHDT and CDR2 YNNKEL (reference sequence). This CDR3 has 12 amino acids.

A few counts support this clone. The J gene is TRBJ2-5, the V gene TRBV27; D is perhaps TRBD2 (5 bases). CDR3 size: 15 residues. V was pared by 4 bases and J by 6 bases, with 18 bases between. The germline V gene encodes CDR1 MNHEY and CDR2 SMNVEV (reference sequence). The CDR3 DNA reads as TGTGCCAGCAGTTCCGACCTGGACTCCCGTCAGACCCAGTACTTC. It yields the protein CASSSDLDSRQTQYF.

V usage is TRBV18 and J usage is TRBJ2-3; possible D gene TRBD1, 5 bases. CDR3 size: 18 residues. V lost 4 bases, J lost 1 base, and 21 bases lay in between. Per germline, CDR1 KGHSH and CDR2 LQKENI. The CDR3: CASSLSDSYHNRTDTQYF. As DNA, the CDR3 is TGTGCCAGCTCACTTTCTGACAGCTACCATAATCGCACAGATACGCAGTATTTT.

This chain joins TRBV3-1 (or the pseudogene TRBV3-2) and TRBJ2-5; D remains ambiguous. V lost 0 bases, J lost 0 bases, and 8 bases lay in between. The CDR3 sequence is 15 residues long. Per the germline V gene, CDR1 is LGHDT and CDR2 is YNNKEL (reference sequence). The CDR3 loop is CASSQDLTHQETQYF. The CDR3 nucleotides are TGTGCCAGCAGCCAAGATCTAACCCACCAAGAGACCCAGTACTTC.

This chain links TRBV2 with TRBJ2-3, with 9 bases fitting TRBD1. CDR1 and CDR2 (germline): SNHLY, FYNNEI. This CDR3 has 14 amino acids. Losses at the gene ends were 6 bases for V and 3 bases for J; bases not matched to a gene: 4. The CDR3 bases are TGTGCCAGCAGGGGGGGACAGGGAACAGATACGCAGTATTTT. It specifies CASRGGQGTDTQYF.

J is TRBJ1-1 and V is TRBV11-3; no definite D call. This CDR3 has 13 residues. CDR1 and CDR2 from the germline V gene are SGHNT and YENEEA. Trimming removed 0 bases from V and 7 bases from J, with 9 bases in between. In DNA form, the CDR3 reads TGTGCCAGCAGCTTAGATACACGGGGTGAAGCTTTCTTT. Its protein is CASSLDTRGEAFF. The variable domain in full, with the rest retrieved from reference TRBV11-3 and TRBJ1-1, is EAGVVQSPRYKIIEKKQPVAFWCNPISGHNTLYWYLQNLGQGPELLIRYENEEAVDDSQLPKDRFSAERLKGVDSTLKIQPAELGDSAVYLCASSLDTRGEAFFGQGTRLTVV.

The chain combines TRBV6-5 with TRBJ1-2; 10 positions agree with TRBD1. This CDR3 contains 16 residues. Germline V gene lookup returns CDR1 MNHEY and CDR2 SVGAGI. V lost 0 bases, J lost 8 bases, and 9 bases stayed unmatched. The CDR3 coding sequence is TGTGCCAGCAGTTACTCGCTTAGACAGGGGGCCGGGGGCTACACCTTC. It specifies CASSYSLRQGAGGYTF.

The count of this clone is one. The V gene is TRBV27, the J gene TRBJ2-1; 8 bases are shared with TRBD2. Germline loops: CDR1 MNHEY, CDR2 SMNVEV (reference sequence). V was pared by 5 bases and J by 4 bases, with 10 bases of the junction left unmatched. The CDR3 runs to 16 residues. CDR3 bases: TGTGCCAGCAGTGCACCCGCGGGGGGTGGGTACAATGAGCAGTTCTTC. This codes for CASSAPAGGGYNEQFF.

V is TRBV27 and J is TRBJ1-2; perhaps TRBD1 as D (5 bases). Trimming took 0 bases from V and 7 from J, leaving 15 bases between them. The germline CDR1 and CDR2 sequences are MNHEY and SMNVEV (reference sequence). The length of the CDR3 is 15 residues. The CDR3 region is CASSLSGTALPGYTF. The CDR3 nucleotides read TGTGCCAGCAGTTTATCAGGGACTGCCCTTCCTGGCTACACCTTC.

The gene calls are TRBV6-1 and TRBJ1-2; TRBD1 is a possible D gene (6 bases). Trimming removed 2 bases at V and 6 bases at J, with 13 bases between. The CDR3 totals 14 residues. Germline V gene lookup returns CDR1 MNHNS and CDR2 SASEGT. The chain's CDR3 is CASSEFQGINGYTF. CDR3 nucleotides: TGTGCCAGCAGTGAATTCCAGGGGATAAATGGCTACACCTTC.

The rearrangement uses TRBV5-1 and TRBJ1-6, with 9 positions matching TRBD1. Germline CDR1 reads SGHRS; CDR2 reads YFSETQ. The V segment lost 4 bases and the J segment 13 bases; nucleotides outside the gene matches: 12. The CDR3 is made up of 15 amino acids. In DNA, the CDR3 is TGCGCCAGCAGCCAGACCGGGACAGGGAGCTTCCCCCTCCACTTT. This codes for CASSQTGTGSFPLHF.

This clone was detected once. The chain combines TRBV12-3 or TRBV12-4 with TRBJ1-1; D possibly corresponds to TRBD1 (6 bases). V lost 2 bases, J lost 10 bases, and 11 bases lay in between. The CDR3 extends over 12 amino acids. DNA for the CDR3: TGTGCCAGCAGTTTAAGAGGGGGTAGAGCTTTCTTT. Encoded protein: CASSLRGGRAFF.

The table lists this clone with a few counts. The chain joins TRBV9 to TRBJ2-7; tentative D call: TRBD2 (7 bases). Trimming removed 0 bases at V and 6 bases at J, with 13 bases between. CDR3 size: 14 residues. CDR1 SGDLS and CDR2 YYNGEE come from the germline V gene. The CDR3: CASSVEPGEGEQYF. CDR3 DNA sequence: TGTGCCAGCAGCGTAGAACCAGGGGAGGGCGAGCAGTACTTC.

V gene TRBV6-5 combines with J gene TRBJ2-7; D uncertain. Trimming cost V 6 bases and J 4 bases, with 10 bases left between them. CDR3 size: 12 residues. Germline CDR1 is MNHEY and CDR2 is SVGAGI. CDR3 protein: CASSPGVYEQYF. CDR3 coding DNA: TGTGCCAGCAGCCCCGGAGTTTACGAGCAGTACTTC.

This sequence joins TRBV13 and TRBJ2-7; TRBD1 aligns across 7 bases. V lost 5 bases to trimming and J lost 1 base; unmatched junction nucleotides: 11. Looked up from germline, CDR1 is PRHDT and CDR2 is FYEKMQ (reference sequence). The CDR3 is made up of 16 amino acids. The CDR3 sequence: CASSPLDSRGSYEQYF. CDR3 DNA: TGTGCCAGCAGCCCCCTTGATAGCAGGGGGTCCTACGAGCAGTACTTC.

The CDR3 DNA is TGCGCCAGCAGTGACGGGGTAGGGCAGTACTTC. Its translation is CASSDGVGQYF. The genes are TRBV10-1 and TRBJ2-7, with D possibly TRBD2 on 5 matching bases. Germline V gives CDR1 WNHNN, CDR2 SYGVQD (reference sequence). This CDR3 contains 11 residues. Trimming pared 3 bases from V and 9 bases from J, leaving 9 bases between.

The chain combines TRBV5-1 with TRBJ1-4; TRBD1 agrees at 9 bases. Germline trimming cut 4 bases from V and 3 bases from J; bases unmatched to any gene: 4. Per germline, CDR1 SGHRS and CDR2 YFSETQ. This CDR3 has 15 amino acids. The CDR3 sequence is CASSRRTGANEKLFF. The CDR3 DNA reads TGCGCCAGCAGCCGGAGGACAGGGGCTAATGAAAAACTGTTTTTT. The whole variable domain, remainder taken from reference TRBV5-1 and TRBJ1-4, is KAGVTQTPRYLIKTRGQQVTLSCSPISGHRSVSWYQQTPGQGLQFLFEYFSETQRNKGNFPGRFSGRQFSNSRSEMNVSTLELGDSALYLCASSRRTGANEKLFFGSGTQLSVL.

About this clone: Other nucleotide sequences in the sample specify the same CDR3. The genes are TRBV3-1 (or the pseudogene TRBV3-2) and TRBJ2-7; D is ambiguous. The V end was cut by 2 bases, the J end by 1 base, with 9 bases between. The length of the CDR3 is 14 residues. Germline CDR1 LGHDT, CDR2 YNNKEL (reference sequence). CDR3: CASSQNPGSYEQYF. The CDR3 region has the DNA TGTGCCAGCAGCCAAAACCCAGGTTCCTACGAGCAGTACTTC.